This T cell receptor beta chain was recorded in a study of blood T cell repertoires in COVID-19 (TCRdb year 2020). With regard to the full study: The collaborator samples originated in the United States, Italy and Spain and spanned the acute and convalescent phases of COVID-19. The repertoires were released in a freely available public database intended as a resource for research on the immune response to SARS-CoV-2. HLA class I and class II types, where available, came from metadata supplied by the sample provider rather than from assay-based typing. Samples came from the ongoing ImmuneRACE study (first 160 participants) plus 1,254 subjects from 6 global collaborators. The material from the prospective study consisted of cDNA or gDNA derived from T cells, B-cell-depleted T cells, or PBMCs. Deeply sampled blood TCRbeta repertoires from subjects exposed to, actively infected with, or recovered from COVID-19 were included in the dataset. Nearly every sample came with metadata listing a de-identified subject ID, COVID-19 status, age in years and sex.

The immunoSEQ Assay, a bias-controlled multiplex PCR, was used to amplify TCRbeta CDR3 regions from genomic DNA. The paper's data handling went like this. The number of nucleated cells in each sample was estimated by amplification of reference gene primers within the assay. To quantify the absolute abundance of each unique TCRbeta CDR3 rearrangement, sequence reads were collapsed and filtered. For each sample, productive Simpson clonality was calculated by taking the square root of Simpson's diversity index across productive rearrangements. TCRdb stores this immuneACCESS table with in-frame sequences only. Part of the clones is absent; in the studies checked, under half of the shortfall reflects unresolved V genes, and no reason is known for the rest. The V and J calls and the clone size are those of that table, but D and trimming were determined from the DNA. This sample is represented by approximately 330,000 clones; about nine tenths of them were singletons. The ten most abundant clones make up about 8.4% of the sample.

Overall study results and their limits: The quantity of clinical and demographic metadata differed by source and by participant and was supplied without curation.

Participants in the prospective study were enrolled through a virtual design, were aged about 18 to 100 years, and lived in approximately 25 United States geographic areas. To assign participants to cohorts, the prospective study relied on clinical history that participants themselves reported in a screening survey and a study questionnaire. ImmuneRACE Cohort 3 recovered participants were defined by two consecutive negative NP/OP PCR tests, healthcare professional clearance, or symptom resolution. In the prospective study, mobile phlebotomists collected whole blood, serum and a nasopharyngeal or oropharyngeal swab from each participant. Participants in the prospective study had the option to provide additional blood draws and questionnaires over a roughly 2-month period. Before DNA extraction, prospective study blood samples were shipped either frozen or at room temperature. V loses 5 bases at its end and J loses 3 bases; junction bases beyond the gene matches: 3. Sequences MDHEN (CDR1) and SYDVKM (CDR2) are obtained from the germline V gene. Including cysteine and phenylalanine, the CDR3 has 15 amino acids. Only the CDR3 DNA stays, 45 bases, in frame from base 1.

Notes on this clone: Its antigen is not yet known. Nothing much larger sits one base from this clone, and base qualities are not available.

The sequencing sample was made of PBMCs or T cells enriched from blood (not recorded which). The V and J segments used are TRBV28 and TRBJ2-1; TRBD2 fits 11 bases in the junction. The TCR originated in a woman aged 25 to 39 who had recovered from COVID-19. At the DNA level, the sequence is TGTGCCAGCAGTGGGACTAGCGGTGACTACAATGAGCAGTTCTTC. This gives the protein CASSGTSGDYNEQFF.